These T cell receptor beta chains were read from a single sample in a study of T cells in Graves' hyperthyroidism and ophthalmopathy. From the multiplex PCR reads, TCRdb called clonotypes with MiXCR, one entry per CDR3 protein. The sample lists around 800,000 distinct CDR3 sequences, roughly 37% occurring once. The sample consisted of blood. These receptor sequences come from a man aged 18 to 35 with Graves' hyperthyroidism. CDR3s include the opening cysteine and the closing phenylalanine or tryptophan. D genes are given only for firm matches. Clone size is stated in some rows and not others, as once, few, many or a class when expanded.

d_call	v_call	j_call	clone_size	cdr3_nt	cdr3_aa
NA	TRBV10-3	TRBJ1-2	NA	TGTGCCATCAGTGACCCGGGGGGGACCAGCTATGGCTACACCTTC	CAISDPGGTSYGYTF
NA	TRBV25-1	TRBJ1-2	many	TGTGCCAGCAGCCTAGGCGGGTCCCCAGGTGGCTACACCTTC	CASSLGGSPGGYTF
NA	TRBV19	TRBJ2-3	NA	TGTGCCAGTAGTATAAATGAGGTTGATACGCAGTATTTT	CASSINEVDTQYF
NA	TRBV5-5	TRBJ1-5	NA	TGTGCCAGCAGCTTGGCCTTGGGTGGAAGCAATCAGCCCCAGCATTTT	CASSLALGGSNQPQHF
TRBD1	TRBV7-2	TRBJ2-7	NA	TGCGCCAGCAGCTCCCGGACAGGGGCCCCCGACGAGCAGTACTTC	CASSSRTGAPDEQYF
NA	TRBV10-2	TRBJ2-7	many	TGCGCCAGCAGTGACGGGAGAGGTGCCTACGAGCAGTACTTC	CASSDGRGAYEQYF
NA	TRBV20-1	TRBJ2-2	NA	TGCAGTGCTAGAGTGGTCGGGAGAGCGCCGAACACCGGGGAGCTGTTTTTT	CSARVVGRAPNTGELFF
NA	TRBV29-1	TRBJ1-1	many	TGCAGCGTTGAAAAGGAGGTTGGAACTGAAGCTTTCTTT	CSVEKEVGTEAFF
NA	TRBV7-9	TRBJ1-5	NA	TGTGCCTGCAGCGGCCCGACGGACAATCAGCCCCAGCATTTT	CACSGPTDNQPQHF
NA	TRBV20-1	TRBJ1-1	NA	TGCAGTGCTACGCCGAGTGACACTGAAGCTTTCTTT	CSATPSDTEAFF
NA	TRBV7-9	TRBJ2-6	once	TGTGCCAGCAGCCAAGTGTTCGGGGCCAACGTCCTGACTTTC	CASSQVFGANVLTF
NA	TRBV12-3/TRBV12-4	TRBJ1-1	few	TGTGCCAGCAGTTTCCGGGAACTCGGAGAGGCTTTCTTT	CASSFRELGEAFF
NA	TRBV7-8	TRBJ1-4	many	TGTGCCAGCAGCTTACGAAGGGGTTGGGAAAAACTGTTTTTT	CASSLRRGWEKLFF
NA	TRBV20-1	TRBJ2-6	NA	TGCAGTGCTAGAGATTTAAGGAGCGTCTCCAACGTCCTGACTTTC	CSARDLRSVSNVLTF
NA	TRBV7-2	TRBJ2-5	many	TGTGCCAGCAGCCACGTTGAGATCCAAGAGACCCAGTACTTC	CASSHVEIQETQYF
NA	TRBV5-1	TRBJ1-5	many	TGTGCCAGCAGCCTAGGGAATAGCAATCAGCCCCAGCATTTT	CASSLGNSNQPQHF
TRBD2	TRBV15	TRBJ2-7	once	TGTGCCACCTCCAAGCGGGGGCAGGCCACCGGGGAGCGTTGGTACGAGCAGTACTTC	CATSKRGQATGERWYEQYF
NA	TRBV2	TRBJ2-7	NA	TGTGCCAGCAGCCACCCCAGTGGGGGCGAGCAGTACTTC	CASSHPSGGEQYF
NA	TRBV5-1	TRBJ1-4	NA	TGCGCCAGCAGAGTGGGATCTAATGAAAAACTGTTTTTT	CASRVGSNEKLFF
NA	TRBV6-5	TRBJ1-5	NA	TGTGCCATCAGTTACACGGACGGTGACAATCAGCCCCAGCATTTT	CAISYTDGDNQPQHF
TRBD1	TRBV10-3	TRBJ1-5	NA	TGTGCCACCGGGACAGGGGAGAACAGCAATCAGCCCCAGCATTTT	CATGTGENSNQPQHF
TRBD1	TRBV11-2	TRBJ2-6	few	TGTGCCAGCAGCCCCGGGACAGCCTCTGGGGCCAACGTCCTGACTTTC	CASSPGTASGANVLTF
NA	TRBV10-3	TRBJ1-1	many	TGTGCCATCAGGGAGGGAGAGGGCACTGAAGCTTTCTTT	CAIREGEGTEAFF
NA	TRBV2	TRBJ1-1	NA	TGTGCCAGCTATCGTCCGGCAGCGGACACTGAAGCTTTCTTT	CASYRPAADTEAFF
NA	TRBV9	TRBJ2-5	many	TGTGCCAGCAGCGTAACTGGATCGGAGACCCAGTACTTC	CASSVTGSETQYF
TRBD1	TRBV2	TRBJ1-5	NA	TGTGCCAGCAGGCCCGGGACAGGGGCGCGGCCCCAGCATTTT	CASRPGTGARPQHF
TRBD1	TRBV20-1	TRBJ1-2	NA	TGCAGGGTACAGGGGAACTATGGCTACACCTTC	CRVQGNYGYTF
NA	TRBV20-1	TRBJ2-7	few	TGCAGTGCTGGACCCCCGAGCGGAAGCTCCTACGAGCAGTACTTC	CSAGPPSGSSYEQYF
TRBD2	TRBV7-8	TRBJ2-7	NA	TGTGCCAGCAGCAACCGAGCTAGCGGGAGAGGAGGGTTTTCCTACGAGCAGTACTTC	CASSNRASGRGGFSYEQYF
TRBD1	TRBV20-1	TRBJ2-7	NA	TGCAGTGCTAGGACGTCGCCAGGGGGCTACGAGCAGTACTTC	CSARTSPGGYEQYF
NA	TRBV6-1	TRBJ1-4	NA	TGTGCCAGCAGTGAAACTCCTCGACATGAAAAACTGTTTTTT	CASSETPRHEKLFF
NA	TRBV12-3/TRBV12-4	TRBJ1-6	many	TGTGCCAGCAGTTTGTCCAGCGAAAATTCACCCCTCCACTTT	CASSLSSENSPLHF
NA	TRBV2	TRBJ2-5	NA	TGTGCCAGCAGTGAAGGTTGGGGGCTACAAGAGACCCAGTACTTC	CASSEGWGLQETQYF
NA	TRBV14	TRBJ2-7	NA	TGTGCCAGCAGCCCAACCTCTAGGGTCTACGGGCAGTACTTC	CASSPTSRVYGQYF
NA	TRBV2	TRBJ1-5	NA	TGCGCCAGCAGCCAAGCCACAGATAGCAATCAGCCCCAGCATTTT	CASSQATDSNQPQHF
TRBD1	TRBV6-6	TRBJ2-5	NA	TGTACCACCCGACAGGGGGGGGCATGGTACCAAGAGACCCAGTACTTC	CTTRQGGAWYQETQYF
NA	TRBV2	TRBJ2-6	NA	TGTGCCAGCAGAGCCGTCTCGACTTTC	CASRAVSTF
NA	TRBV19	TRBJ1-2	NA	TGTGCCAGTAGATCCAGGGACACCCTAGGGGGCTACACCTTC	CASRSRDTLGGYTF
NA	TRBV24-1	TRBJ1-2	NA	TGTGCCACCAGTGGACACGGGGGGCCTGGCTACACCTTC	CATSGHGGPGYTF
NA	TRBV20-1	TRBJ1-2	many	TGCAGTGCTAGAGATCGGGGTGCCGGCTACACCTTC	CSARDRGAGYTF
NA	TRBV7-9	TRBJ1-6	many	TGTGCCAGCAGCTACGGGACGTCGGTAGGAGCTTCACCCCTCCACTTT	CASSYGTSVGASPLHF
NA	TRBV7-2	TRBJ2-7	NA	TGTGCCAGCAGCTTGGACGGGGTCACCGGGGAGCTGTACTTC	CASSLDGVTGELYF
TRBD2	TRBV6-4	TRBJ2-2	NA	TGTGCCAGCAGTGAACTAGCGACCGGGGAGCTGTTTTTT	CASSELATGELFF
NA	TRBV7-9	TRBJ1-6	many	TGTGCCAGCAGCCCGATTCAGGGGAATTCACCCCTCCACTTT	CASSPIQGNSPLHF
NA	TRBV6-5	TRBJ2-7	few	TGTGCCAGCAGTCCGCGTGCAAACGAGCAGTACTTC	CASSPRANEQYF
TRBD2	TRBV29-1	TRBJ2-7	NA	TGCAGCGTTGTTGGATCCATGACTAGCGCCTACGAGCAGTACTTC	CSVVGSMTSAYEQYF
TRBD1	TRBV7-2	TRBJ2-7	few	TGTGCCAGCAGCAACCGACAGGGGCCACGCGAGCAGTACTTC	CASSNRQGPREQYF
TRBD2	TRBV6-5	TRBJ2-5	NA	TGTGCCAGCAGTCAGAGACTAGCGGGTTCCGCGACCCAGTACTTC	CASSQRLAGSATQYF
TRBD1	TRBV24-1	TRBJ2-2	NA	TGTGCCACCAGTGATTTGCACGGACAGGGATCCCCCGGGGAGCTGTTTTTT	CATSDLHGQGSPGELFF
NA	TRBV2	TRBJ2-6	NA	TGTGCCAGCACGGCCGCCTCTGGGGCCAACGTCCTGACTTTC	CASTAASGANVLTF
NA	TRBV5-8	TRBJ2-7	few	TGTGCCAGCAGCGTGAGCAGTGGCCCCTTGGCCGAGCAGTACTTC	CASSVSSGPLAEQYF
NA	TRBV20-1	TRBJ1-5	NA	TGCAGTGCTAATGGGGGGATCAATCAGCCCCAGCATTTT	CSANGGINQPQHF